This T cell receptor (beta chain) was found in a study of CD8+CD57+ T cells in acquired aplastic anemia. Study findings and constraints: Shared by patients and controls, 25 to 35 CD8+ CDR3s were abundant in patients. For CD8+ Simpson's diversity, patients and controls showed no significant difference.

The sequenced patients had an expansion of CD8+CD57+ cells seen by flow cytometry. All participating patients were living with severe acquired aplastic anemia. Therapy had not been given to patients before blood sampling. TCR beta VDJ and CDR3 profiles were obtained from a genomic DNA template. Each CDR3 protein is one row after TCRdb ran MiXCR on the reads. The sample has about 200,000 distinct CDR3 sequences; about half are singletons. Comment on this clonotype: Its target is not known. It may be a read error: a sequence one base away is much more abundant.

The CDR3 consists of 17 residues. Per the germline V gene, CDR1 is SGHKS and CDR2 is YYEKEE (reference sequence). Sequencing used sorted CD4+, CD8+, or CD8+CD57+ T cells (not recorded which) from PBMCs. The chain couples TRBV5-5 to TRBJ2-2; 8 bases fit TRBD1. This TCR was sampled from a human donor with aplastic anemia. DNA for the CDR3: TGTGCCAGCAGCCCAATCGCAGGGGGCACGAACACCAGGGAGCTGTTTTTT. It encodes CASSPIAGGTNTRELFF.